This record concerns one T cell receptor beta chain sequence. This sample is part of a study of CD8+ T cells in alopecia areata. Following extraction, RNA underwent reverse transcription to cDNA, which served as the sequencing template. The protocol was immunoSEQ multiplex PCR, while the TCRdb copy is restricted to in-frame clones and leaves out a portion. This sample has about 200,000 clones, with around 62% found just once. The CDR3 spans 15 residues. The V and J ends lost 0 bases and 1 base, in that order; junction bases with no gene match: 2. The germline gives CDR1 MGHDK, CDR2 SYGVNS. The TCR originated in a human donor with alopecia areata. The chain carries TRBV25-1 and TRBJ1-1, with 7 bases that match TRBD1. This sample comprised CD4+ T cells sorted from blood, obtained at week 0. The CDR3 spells CASSEYGTENTEAFF. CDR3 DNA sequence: TGTGCCAGCAGTGAATATGGGACAGAGAACACTGAAGCTTTCTTT. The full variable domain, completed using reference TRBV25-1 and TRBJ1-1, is EADIYQTPRYLVIGTGKKITLECSQTMGHDKMYWYQQDPGMELHLIHYSYGVNSTEKGDLSSESTVSRIRTEHFPLTLESARPSHTSQYLCASSEYGTENTEAFFGQGTRLTVV.